This T cell receptor beta chain was sequenced for a study of somatic mutations in cytotoxic T cells in rheumatoid arthritis (dated by TCRdb to the late 2010s). At the level of the whole study: Sorted V beta1+ cells also underwent TCRB sequencing, and some V beta antibody-stained T-cell populations were flow-sorted at nearly 100% purity on a FACSAria II or Sony SH800. Whether expanded CD8+ T-cell clones in untreated, newly diagnosed rheumatoid arthritis carry somatic mutations was the study question, and clonality was characterized with TCRB deep sequencing. For 65 to 70 rheumatoid arthritis patients and 15 to 20 healthy controls, TCRB deep sequencing was carried out. Patient and control groups had essentially identical median ages. Here is what the overall study found, with its caveats: CD8+ clonality increased with age in patients (Spearman r of about 0.45) but not in healthy controls. The expanded CD8+ clones had unknown antigen targets, and not appearing in virus-specific databases did not rule out that they were virus-specific. Several identical CD8+ TCRB sequences were found in both blood and synovial fluid, and in about an eighth of the 65 patients the largest CD8+ clone exceeded 20% of CD8+ cells. CD8+ T-cell clonality did not differ significantly between rheumatoid arthritis patients and age-matched healthy controls. The slight TRBV07 underrepresentation in patients was not adjusted for multiple comparisons.

Buffy coats from around 21 blood donors served as healthy controls, a group that was 45% to 70% female with a median age of approximately 50 years (range roughly 21-70). Flow cytometry confirmed the purity of CD4+ and CD8+ cells that had been isolated by positive magnetic bead selection on an AutoMACS. Isolation of peripheral blood mononuclear cells was done through Ficoll-Paque PLUS density gradient separation. Using Nucleospin Tissue or Tissue XS kits, DNA was extracted from CD4-enriched, CD8-enriched or PBMC samples, with quantification by a Qubit 2.0 fluorometer. About this clone: Its antigen has not been determined. No qualities accompany the bases; no much larger clone lies one base away.

Genomic DNA underwent TCRB CDR3 sequencing using the immunoSEQ assay. From the authors' description of their analysis: The analyses included only productive TCRB rearrangements. Clonality was calculated as a Shannon entropy-based productive clonality index, and a clone was defined by a unique TCRB CDR3 sequence. Repertoire overlap for a pair of samples was computed from each clone's template counts relative to total templates per sample. V-gene usage from TCRB sequencing and V-gene usage measured by flow cytometry were correlated (Spearman r of over 0.6). TCRdb stores this immuneACCESS table with in-frame sequences only. Part of the clones is absent; in the studies checked, under half of the shortfall reflects unresolved V genes, and no reason is known for the rest. That table supplies the V and J calls and clone size; D and trimming were determined from the DNA. Across this sample there are 15,000 to 20,000 clones, with approximately 80% seen only once. Under 12% of the sample is in the top ten clones.

From the cysteine up to the phenylalanine, the CDR3 has a length of 15 residues. Left in the record is the CDR3 DNA by itself, 45 bases read in frame from the first base. The germline V gene specifies SNHLY as CDR1 and FYNNEI as CDR2. Compared with germline, V lacks 6 bases and J lacks 2 bases; bases without a gene match: 8. The sequencing sample was made of CD8+ T cells sorted from blood. The chain is assembled from TRBV2 and TRBJ1-1, with TRBD1 identical over 8 junction bases. The clonotype was recovered from a woman aged 50 to 65 in good health. The sequence in DNA is TGTGCCAGCAGCACACAGGGGGGTCTCAACACTGAAGCTTTCTTT. Its protein reads: CASSTQGGLNTEAFF.